The 28 T cell receptor beta chains given below trace back to one sample, sequenced in a study of CD8 T cells in ankylosing spondylitis. Via MiXCR, TCRdb re-called the 5' RACE reads, giving one row per CDR3 protein. The repertoire consists of 100,000 to 150,000 distinct CDR3 sequences, with around 9.3% occurring once and the leading ten covering approximately 3.3%. Sequenced input: blood, either unsorted or a sorted T cell fraction (not recorded which). The receptor source for this set is a male donor with ankylosing spondylitis or in good health (not recorded which).

This clonotype was recorded many times. The rearrangement links TRBV2 to TRBJ1-1; possible D gene TRBD1, 5 bases. CDR1 and CDR2 from the germline V gene are SNHLY and FYNNEI. The CDR3 is 13 residues long. Trimming cost V 6 bases and J 5 bases, with 13 bases left between them. CDR3 sequence reads: CASSQGHGTEAFF. DNA for the CDR3: TGTGCCAGCAGCCAAGGACACGGAACTGAAGCTTTCTTT.

This clonotype came up a few times. The chain recombines TRBV12-3 or TRBV12-4 with TRBJ2-1, with 9 nucleotides matching TRBD1. V lost 5 bases to trimming and J lost 8 bases; unmatched junction nucleotides: 13. CDR3 length: 16 amino acids. The CDR3 loop is CASSSPGTGLDHEQFF. In DNA form, the CDR3 reads TGTGCCAGCAGTAGTCCCGGGACAGGGTTGGACCATGAGCAGTTCTTC.

This clonotype was seen at least ten times. V gene TRBV7-9 combines with J gene TRBJ2-7; D gene unclear. Germline V CDR1 and CDR2: SEHNR, FQNEAQ (reference sequence). CDR3 length: 12 residues. Trimming left V 3 bases short and J 3 bases short, with 6 bases between. The CDR3 sequence is CASSFRHYEQYF. The CDR3 DNA reads as TGTGCCAGCAGCTTCCGACACTACGAGCAGTACTTC.

Many counts were recorded for this clonotype. The chain carries TRBV9 and TRBJ1-1; D gene uncertain. The CDR3 spans 14 residues. Per the germline V gene, CDR1 is SGDLS and CDR2 is YYNGEE. V lost 7 bases to trimming and J lost 1 base, with 14 bases between them. The CDR3 loop is CASDPLGGNTEAFF. CDR3 DNA sequence: TGTGCCAGCGATCCTTTGGGCGGGAACACTGAAGCTTTCTTT.

This clonotype was picked up many times. The rearrangement joins TRBV7-9 to TRBJ1-6; D gene unclear. The CDR3 runs 14 residues. Germline V gene lookup returns CDR1 SEHNR and CDR2 FQNEAQ (reference sequence). The V end was cut by 5 bases, the J end by 5 bases, with 10 bases between. In DNA form, the CDR3 reads TGTGCCAGCAGCCCCGATACAGATAATTCACCCCTCCACTTT. Its protein is CASSPDTDNSPLHF.

This clonotype was observed many times. The chain joins TRBV7-2 to TRBJ2-7; D is tentatively TRBD1 or TRBD2 (5 bases each). Between the trimmed V and J ends, which lost 0 bases and 3 bases, there was a span of 15 bases. CDR1 and CDR2 from the germline V gene are SGHTA and FQGNSA. The CDR3 loop spans 16 amino acids. In nucleotides, the CDR3 is TGTGCCAGCAGCTTAGCGTGGGGGACGGATTACTACGAGCAGTACTTC. Its translation: CASSLAWGTDYYEQYF.

This clonotype was seen many times. The genes are TRBV29-1 and TRBJ2-1; 10 nucleotides match TRBD2. Per the germline V gene, CDR1 is SQVTM and CDR2 is ANQGSEA. The length of the CDR3 is 14 residues. The V segment lost 2 bases and the J segment 7 bases; nucleotides outside the gene matches: 5. CDR3 nucleotide sequence: TGCAGCGTTGAACTAGCGGGAGTATTGAATGAGCAGTTCTTC. This codes for CSVELAGVLNEQFF.

This clonotype has a count of ten or more. The gene calls are TRBV20-1 and TRBJ2-5, with 12 nucleotides matching TRBD1. This CDR3 is built from 18 residues. From germline, CDR1 is DFQATT and CDR2 SNEGSKA (reference sequence). V lost 5 bases to trimming and J lost 0 bases; unmatched junction nucleotides: 13. In nucleotides, the CDR3 is TGCAGTGCTCAAGGGACAGGGGGCGTCTGGGCCAACCAAGAGACCCAGTACTTC. This gives the protein CSAQGTGGVWANQETQYF.

In its sample, this clonotype was seen many times. V usage is TRBV12-3 or TRBV12-4 and J usage is TRBJ2-1; a possible D gene is TRBD2 (5 bases). CDR3 length: 15 amino acids. V was shortened by 6 bases and J by 3 bases, with 15 bases between the two germline ends. CDR3 loop: CASRPPGGRYNEQFF. CDR3 DNA sequence: TGTGCCAGCAGACCCCCCGGCGGGCGCTACAATGAGCAGTTCTTC.

A few counts support this clonotype. This rearrangement joins TRBV5-1 to TRBJ2-7; the D is unclear. The CDR3 consists of 15 residues. V was cut by 2 bases and J by 0 bases, with 12 bases left in between. The germline V gene encodes CDR1 SGHRS and CDR2 YFSETQ. CDR3: CASSLGQDSSYEQYF. The CDR3 region has the DNA TGCGCCAGCAGCTTAGGTCAGGATAGCTCCTACGAGCAGTACTTC.

This clonotype was observed many times. The chain employs TRBV15 and TRBJ2-5; a possible D gene is TRBD2 (5 bases). Trimming took 0 bases from V and 12 from J, leaving 29 bases between them. Germline assignment: CDR1 LNHNV and CDR2 YYDKDF (reference sequence). The CDR3 sequence is 18 residues long. CDR3 DNA sequence: TGTGCCACCAGCAGAGATCCGCACGGGGAGACGGGATCAAAAGTCGAGTACTTC. Its protein is CATSRDPHGETGSKVEYF.

The sample holds many counts of this clonotype. The CDR3 loop reads CSVVIQRNNEQFF. The CDR3, as DNA: TGCAGCGTTGTGATACAGCGGAACAATGAGCAGTTCTTC. This sequence joins TRBV29-1 and TRBJ2-1; maybe TRBD2 (5 bases). The germline V and J ends were trimmed by 4 bases and 5 bases, with 12 bases remaining between them. Germline CDR1 reads SQVTM; CDR2 reads ANQGSEA. This CDR3 comprises 13 residues.

The V gene is TRBV11-2, the J gene TRBJ2-3; D possibly corresponds to TRBD1 (6 bases). The V end was cut by 3 bases, the J end by 0 bases, with 10 bases between. The length of the CDR3 is 15 residues. Germline V CDR1 and CDR2: SGHAT, FQNNGV. The CDR3 region is CASSLWTASTDTQYF. CDR3 in DNA: TGTGCCAGCAGCTTGTGGACAGCGAGCACAGATACGCAGTATTTT.

The table lists this clonotype with many counts. In DNA form, the CDR3 reads TGTGCCAGCAGGGACCTCGGGGCCAAAAACATTCAGTACTTC. It codes for CASRDLGAKNIQYF. The chain links TRBV27 to TRBJ2-4, with D unclear. Trimming cost V 6 bases and J 1 base, with 10 bases left between them. CDR1 and CDR2 from the germline V gene are MNHEY and SMNVEV (reference sequence). The CDR3 extends over 14 amino acids.

This clonotype came up many times. The V and J genes are TRBV28 and TRBJ2-1; perhaps TRBD1 as D (7 bases). Trimming stripped 6 bases from V and 8 bases from J, with 14 bases between. Germline V lookup: CDR1 MDHEN, CDR2 SYDVKM. This CDR3 is built from 13 residues. The CDR3 bases are TGTGCCAGCAGGAGGACAGGCGGGGATGAGCAGTTCTTC. It yields the protein CASRRTGGDEQFF. The variable domain in full, completed from reference TRBV28 and TRBJ2-1, reads DVKVTQSSRYLVKRTGEKVFLECVQDMDHENMFWYRQDPGLGLRLIYFSYDVKMKEKGDIPEGYSVSREKKERFSLILESASTNQTSMYLCASRRTGGDEQFFGPGTRLTVL.

This clonotype occurred many times. The J gene is TRBJ2-1, the V gene TRBV29-1; 12 bases fit TRBD2. Germline values: CDR1 SQVTM, CDR2 ANQGSEA. V shed 7 bases and J 1 base; nucleotides not matched to a gene: 5. The CDR3 has 15 residues. The CDR3 protein is CSGLLAGGSYNEQFF. In nucleotides, the CDR3 is TGCAGCGGCTTACTAGCGGGAGGTTCCTACAATGAGCAGTTCTTC.

Many counts were recorded for this clonotype. This chain links TRBV12-3 or TRBV12-4 with TRBJ1-5, with no clear D. This CDR3 region has 13 residues. Trimming left V 6 bases short and J 2 bases short, with 8 bases between. The CDR3 bases are TGTGCCAGCAGCGCCGGGGGCAATCAGCCCCAGCATTTT. Its translation: CASSAGGNQPQHF.

This clonotype has a count of ten or more. The chain joins TRBV12-3 or TRBV12-4 to TRBJ1-6; 7 bases are shared with TRBD1. This CDR3 region has 17 residues. J was trimmed by 5 bases and V by 2 bases; bases with no gene match: 9. The CDR3 reads CASSLMGTGVNNSPLHF. The CDR3 DNA reads as TGTGCCAGCAGTTTAATGGGTACAGGGGTCAATAATTCACCCCTCCACTTT.

The sample holds a few counts of this clonotype. The chain has TRBV20-1 and TRBJ2-1; 9 nucleotides agree with TRBD2. The V segment lost 5 bases and the J segment 4 bases; nucleotides outside the gene matches: 6. From germline, CDR1 is DFQATT and CDR2 SNEGSKA (reference sequence). The CDR3 has 14 residues. Here the CDR3 reads CSAPFSGRYNEQFF. CDR3 nucleotides: TGCAGTGCTCCATTCAGCGGGAGGTACAATGAGCAGTTCTTC.

This clonotype turned up a few times. This chain links TRBV28 with TRBJ1-2; the D is unclear. Trimming left V 6 bases short and J 3 bases short, with 14 bases between. This CDR3 is built from 14 residues. Per germline, CDR1 MDHEN and CDR2 SYDVKM. This chain's CDR3 is CASSRQVGYYGYTF. DNA for the CDR3: TGTGCCAGCAGCCGGCAAGTCGGGTACTATGGCTACACCTTC.

This clonotype was recorded a few times. The CDR3 DNA reads as TGTGCCAGCAGCTCCCGTTGGGGGGTTAACTATGGCTACACCTTC. Its protein product is CASSSRWGVNYGYTF. This chain uses TRBV5-5 with TRBJ1-2; perhaps TRBD1 as D (5 bases). This CDR3 region has 15 residues. Trimming removed 3 bases at V and 1 base at J, with 13 bases between. Germline-derived CDR1 and CDR2 are SGHKS and YYEKEE (reference sequence).

This clonotype occurred a few times. The chain has TRBV9 and TRBJ2-3; 9 nucleotides align to TRBD1. The CDR3 consists of 15 residues. V lost 3 bases and J lost 6; bases outside the gene matches: 8. Germline CDR1 is SGDLS and CDR2 is YYNGEE. DNA of the CDR3: TGTGCCAGCAGCGGGACACAGGGGGCATATGATACGCAGTATTTT. Translating it yields CASSGTQGAYDTQYF.

The chain employs TRBV20-1 and TRBJ2-7; TRBD1 aligns across 11 bases. CDR3 length: 14 residues. Germline loops: CDR1 DFQATT, CDR2 SNEGSKA (reference sequence). V lost 5 bases to trimming and J lost 7 bases; unmatched junction nucleotides: 10. The CDR3 sequence: CSAAPGTGGYEQYF. Here the CDR3 DNA reads TGCAGTGCTGCGCCCGGGACAGGGGGTTATGAGCAGTACTTC.

This clonotype was detected ten times or more. V and J are TRBV20-1 and TRBJ2-1; D may correspond to TRBD1 or TRBD2 (5 bases each). V was shortened by 3 bases and J by 8 bases, with 26 bases between the two germline ends. This CDR3 region has 17 residues. Germline values: CDR1 DFQATT, CDR2 SNEGSKA (reference sequence). The CDR3 DNA reads TGCAGTGCTAGTGGGCTGGCGGAACAGGAGGTTGATGATGAGCAGTTCTTC. This codes for CSASGLAEQEVDDEQFF.

At least ten counts were recorded for this clonotype. V gene TRBV20-1 combines with J gene TRBJ2-2, with D unclear. Germline CDR1 reads DFQATT; CDR2 reads SNEGSKA (reference sequence). The CDR3 loop spans 14 amino acids. V was pared by 6 bases and J by 7 bases, with 18 bases between. For the CDR3, the DNA is TGCAGTGCACGGACCCCCCTGGGCATCGGGGAGCTGTTTTTT. This sequence encodes CSARTPLGIGELFF.

The chain combines TRBV7-2 with TRBJ2-7, with 9 bases matching TRBD1. CDR1 and CDR2 from the germline V gene are SGHTA and FQGNSA. V lost 5 bases to trimming and J lost 1 base; unmatched junction nucleotides: 6. The CDR3 runs 15 residues. CDR3 region: CASSTTGGKSYEQYF. The DNA of the CDR3 is TGTGCCAGCAGCACGACAGGGGGAAAGTCCTACGAGCAGTACTTC.

The table lists this clonotype with many counts. The chain joins TRBV4-3 to TRBJ2-5, with unresolved D. The CDR3 covers 17 residues. Germline V lookup: CDR1 LGHNA, CDR2 YSLEER. V was clipped by 0 bases and J by 5 bases, with 19 bases between them. CDR3 sequence reads: CASSQDRPWVKMETQYF. In nucleotides, the CDR3 is TGCGCCAGCAGCCAAGACCGGCCGTGGGTCAAAATGGAGACCCAGTACTTC.

This clonotype was detected ten times or more. The chain is built from TRBV20-1 and TRBJ2-5; D gene ambiguous. The germline CDR1 and CDR2 sequences are DFQATT and SNEGSKA (reference sequence). This CDR3 has 13 amino acids. V lost 5 bases and J lost 2, with 12 bases in between. CDR3 sequence (DNA): TGCAGTGCTCTTCTGGGGAATCAAGAGACCCAGTACTTC. Protein sequence: CSALLGNQETQYF.